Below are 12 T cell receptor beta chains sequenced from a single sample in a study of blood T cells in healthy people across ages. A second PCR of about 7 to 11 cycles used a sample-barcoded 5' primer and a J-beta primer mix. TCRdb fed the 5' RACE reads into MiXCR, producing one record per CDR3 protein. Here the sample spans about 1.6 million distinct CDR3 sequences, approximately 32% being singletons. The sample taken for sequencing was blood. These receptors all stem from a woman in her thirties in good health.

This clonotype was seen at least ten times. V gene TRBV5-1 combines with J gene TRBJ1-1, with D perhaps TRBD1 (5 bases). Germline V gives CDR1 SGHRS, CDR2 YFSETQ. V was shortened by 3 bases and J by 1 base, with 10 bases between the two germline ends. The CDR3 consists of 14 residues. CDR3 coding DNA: TGCGCCAGCAGCTCCTCTGGGGGGAACACTGAAGCTTTCTTT. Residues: CASSSSGGNTEAFF.

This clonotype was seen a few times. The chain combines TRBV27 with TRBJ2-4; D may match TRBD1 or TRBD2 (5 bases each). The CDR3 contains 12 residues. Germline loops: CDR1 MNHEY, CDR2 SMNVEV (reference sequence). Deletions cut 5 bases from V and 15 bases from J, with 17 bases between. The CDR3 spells CASSGAHGGGYF. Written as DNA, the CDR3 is TGTGCCAGCAGTGGGGCTCACGGTGGGGGGTACTTC.

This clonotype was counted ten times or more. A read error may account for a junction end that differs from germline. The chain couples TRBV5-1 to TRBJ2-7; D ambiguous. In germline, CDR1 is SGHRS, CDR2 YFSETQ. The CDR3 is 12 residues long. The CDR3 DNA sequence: TGTGCCAGCAGCTCGGTTGGGTACGAGCAGTACTTC. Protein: CASSSVGYEQYF.

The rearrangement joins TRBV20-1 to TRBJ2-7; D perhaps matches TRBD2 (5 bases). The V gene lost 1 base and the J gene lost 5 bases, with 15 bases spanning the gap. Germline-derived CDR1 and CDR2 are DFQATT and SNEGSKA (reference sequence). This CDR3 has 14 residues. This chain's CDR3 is CSARVKSGTNEQYF. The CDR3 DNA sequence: TGCAGTGCTAGAGTTAAAAGCGGCACAAACGAGCAGTACTTC.

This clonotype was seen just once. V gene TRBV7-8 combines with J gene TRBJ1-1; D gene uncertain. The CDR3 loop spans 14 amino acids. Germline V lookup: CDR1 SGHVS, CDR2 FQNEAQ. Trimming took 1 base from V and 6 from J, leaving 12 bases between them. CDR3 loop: CASSLGVGSAEAFF. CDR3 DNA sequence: TGTGCCAGCAGCTTAGGGGTCGGGAGTGCTGAAGCTTTCTTT.

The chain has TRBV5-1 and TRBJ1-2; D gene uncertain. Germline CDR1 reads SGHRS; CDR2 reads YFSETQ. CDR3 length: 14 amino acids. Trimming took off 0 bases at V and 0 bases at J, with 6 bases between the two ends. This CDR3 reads CASSLVMSNYGYTF. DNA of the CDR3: TGCGCCAGCAGCTTGGTAATGTCTAACTATGGCTACACCTTC.

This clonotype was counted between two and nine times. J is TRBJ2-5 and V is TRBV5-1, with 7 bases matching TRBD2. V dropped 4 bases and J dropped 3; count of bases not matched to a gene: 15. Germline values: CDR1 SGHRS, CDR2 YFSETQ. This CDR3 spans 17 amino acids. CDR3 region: CASSNLTTSWGEETQYF. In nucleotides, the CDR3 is TGCGCCAGCAGCAACCTCACGACTAGCTGGGGTGAAGAGACCCAGTACTTC.

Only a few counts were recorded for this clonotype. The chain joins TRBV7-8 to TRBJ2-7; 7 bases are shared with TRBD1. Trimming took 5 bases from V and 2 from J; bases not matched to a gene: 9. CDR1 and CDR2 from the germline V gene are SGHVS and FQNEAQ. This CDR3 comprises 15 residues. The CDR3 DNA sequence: TGTGCCAGCAGCGATACCGGGACAGTAGCCTACGAGCAGTACTTC. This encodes CASSDTGTVAYEQYF.

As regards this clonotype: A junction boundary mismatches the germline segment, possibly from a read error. In nucleotides, the CDR3 is TGCACCAGCAGCTCCATTACACCGGACAATGAGCAGTTCTTC. Its protein is CTSSSITPDNEQFF. The chain employs TRBV5-1 and TRBJ2-1, with D uncertain. The germline CDR1 and CDR2 sequences are SGHRS and YFSETQ. The CDR3 has 14 residues.

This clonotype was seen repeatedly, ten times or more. The CDR3 sequence is CASSRSEVSDLQETQYF. The CDR3 DNA reads TGCGCCAGCAGCCGAAGCGAAGTTAGCGACCTCCAAGAGACCCAGTACTTC. V gene TRBV4-1 combines with J gene TRBJ2-5; D is perhaps TRBD2 (5 bases). V was clipped by 4 bases and J by 1 base, with 19 bases between them. The CDR3 spans 17 residues. Germline CDR1 reads MGHRA; CDR2 reads YSYEKL.

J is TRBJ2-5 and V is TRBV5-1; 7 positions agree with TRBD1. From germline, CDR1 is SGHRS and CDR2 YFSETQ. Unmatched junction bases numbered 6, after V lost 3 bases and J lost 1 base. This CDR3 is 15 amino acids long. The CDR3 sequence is CASSSRTGIQETQYF. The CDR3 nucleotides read TGCGCCAGCAGCTCCAGGACAGGAATCCAAGAGACCCAGTACTTC.

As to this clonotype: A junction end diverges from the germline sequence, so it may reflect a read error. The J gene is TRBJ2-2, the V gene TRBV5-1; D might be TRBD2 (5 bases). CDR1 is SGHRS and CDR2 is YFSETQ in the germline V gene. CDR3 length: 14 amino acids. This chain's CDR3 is CAGSLVGETGELFF. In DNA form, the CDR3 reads TGCGCCGGCAGCTTGGTTGGGGAGACCGGGGAGCTGTTTTTT.